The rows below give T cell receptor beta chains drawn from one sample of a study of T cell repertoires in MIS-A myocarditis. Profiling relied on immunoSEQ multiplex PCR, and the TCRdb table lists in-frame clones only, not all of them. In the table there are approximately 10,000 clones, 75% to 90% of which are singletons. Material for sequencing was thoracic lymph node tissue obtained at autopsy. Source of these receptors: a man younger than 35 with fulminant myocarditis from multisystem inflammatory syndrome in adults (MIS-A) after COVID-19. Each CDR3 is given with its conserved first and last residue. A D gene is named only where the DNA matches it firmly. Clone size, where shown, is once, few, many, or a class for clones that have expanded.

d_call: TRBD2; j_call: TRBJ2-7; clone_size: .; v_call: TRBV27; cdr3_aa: CASSFEGGSPYEQYF; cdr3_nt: TGTGCCAGCAGTTTCGAAGGCGGGAGCCCCTACGAGCAGTACTTC
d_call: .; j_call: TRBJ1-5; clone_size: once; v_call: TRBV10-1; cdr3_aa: CASSESISGLPSQPQHF; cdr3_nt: TGCGCCAGCAGTGAGTCGATTTCCGGGTTGCCCAGTCAGCCCCAGCATTTT
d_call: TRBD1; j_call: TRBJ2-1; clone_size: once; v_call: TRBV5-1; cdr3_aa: CASSPGQGAHNEQFF; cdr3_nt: TGCGCCAGCAGCCCGGGACAGGGGGCTCACAATGAGCAGTTCTTC
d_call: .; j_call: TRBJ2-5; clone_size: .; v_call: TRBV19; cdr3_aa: CASSRQETQYF; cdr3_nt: TGTGCCAGTAGTCGCCAAGAGACCCAGTACTTC
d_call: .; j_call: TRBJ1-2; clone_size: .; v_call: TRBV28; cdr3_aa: CASRRPGVGYTF; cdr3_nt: TGTGCCAGCAGACGACCCGGAGTTGGCTACACCTTC
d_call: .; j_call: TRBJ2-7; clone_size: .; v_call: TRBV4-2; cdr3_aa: CASSQGGEYEQYF; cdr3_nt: TGTGCCAGCAGCCAAGGCGGAGAATACGAGCAGTACTTC
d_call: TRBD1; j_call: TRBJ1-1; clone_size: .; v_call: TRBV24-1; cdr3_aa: CATSDSAQGANTEAFF; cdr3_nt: TGTGCCACCAGTGATTCCGCTCAGGGGGCTAACACTGAAGCTTTCTTT
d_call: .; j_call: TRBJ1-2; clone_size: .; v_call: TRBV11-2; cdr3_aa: CASSLSQRGFYGYTF; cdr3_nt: TGTGCCAGCAGCTTATCTCAAAGGGGATTCTATGGCTACACCTTC
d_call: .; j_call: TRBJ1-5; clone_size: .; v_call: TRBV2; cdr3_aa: CASSPDSRNQPQHF; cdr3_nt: TGTGCCAGCAGTCCGGACTCACGCAATCAGCCCCAGCATTTT
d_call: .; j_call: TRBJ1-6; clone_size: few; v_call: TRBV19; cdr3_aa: CASSITWESPLHF; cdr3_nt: TGTGCCAGTAGTATTACATGGGAATCACCCCTCCACTTT
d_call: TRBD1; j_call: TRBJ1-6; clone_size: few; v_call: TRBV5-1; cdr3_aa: CASSSDRVYNSPLHF; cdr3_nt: TGCGCCAGCAGCTCTGACAGGGTCTATAATTCACCCCTCCACTTT
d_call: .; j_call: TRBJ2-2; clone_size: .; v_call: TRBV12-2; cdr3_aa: CASRREKEAAGELFF; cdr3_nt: TGTGCAAGTCGCAGGGAGAAAGAAGCGGCCGGGGAGCTGTTTTTT
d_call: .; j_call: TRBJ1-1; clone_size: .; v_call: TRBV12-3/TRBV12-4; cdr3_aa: CASRLGWNTEAFF; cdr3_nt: TGTGCCAGCAGACTAGGGTGGAACACTGAAGCTTTCTTT
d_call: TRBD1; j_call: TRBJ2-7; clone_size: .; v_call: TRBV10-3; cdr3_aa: CAIRGQNYEQYF; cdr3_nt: TGTGCCATCAGGGGACAGAACTACGAGCAGTACTTC
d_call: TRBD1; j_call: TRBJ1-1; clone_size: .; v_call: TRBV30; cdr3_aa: CAYADRGTEAFF; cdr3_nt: TGTGCCTACGCGGACAGGGGCACTGAAGCTTTCTTT
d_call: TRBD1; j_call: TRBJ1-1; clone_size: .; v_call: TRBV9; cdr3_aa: CASSGPGQGVAEAFF; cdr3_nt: TGTGCCAGCAGCGGGCCGGGACAGGGTGTAGCTGAAGCTTTCTTT
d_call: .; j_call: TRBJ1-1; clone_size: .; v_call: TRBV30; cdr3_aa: CAWSVYGGQTEAFF; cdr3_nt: TGTGCCTGGAGTGTATATGGGGGGCAAACTGAAGCTTTCTTT
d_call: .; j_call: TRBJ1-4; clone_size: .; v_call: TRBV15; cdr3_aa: CATSRDFVGNEKLFF; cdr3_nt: TGTGCCACCAGCAGAGATTTTGTGGGGAATGAAAAACTGTTTTTT
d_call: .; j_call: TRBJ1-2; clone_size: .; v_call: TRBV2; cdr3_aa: CASSEAYYGYTF; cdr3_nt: TGTGCCAGCAGTGAAGCCTACTATGGCTACACCTTC
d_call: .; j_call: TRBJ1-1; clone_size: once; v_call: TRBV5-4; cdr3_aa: CASSLGDTEAFF; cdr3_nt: TGTGCCAGCAGCTTGGGTGACACTGAAGCTTTCTTT
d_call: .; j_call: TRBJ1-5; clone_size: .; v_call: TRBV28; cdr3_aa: CASSPPESGTHYSNQPRHF; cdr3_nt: TGTGCCAGCAGTCCACCCGAATCCGGGACACACTATAGCAATCAGCCCCGGCATTTT
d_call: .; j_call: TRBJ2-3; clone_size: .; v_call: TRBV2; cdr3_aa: CATGLGHGTDTQYF; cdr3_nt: TGTGCCACAGGTCTGGGACATGGCACAGATACGCAGTATTTT
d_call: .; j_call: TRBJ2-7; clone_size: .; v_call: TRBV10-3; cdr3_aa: CAISESRAYEQYF; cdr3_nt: TGTGCCATCAGTGAGTCGAGGGCCTACGAGCAGTACTTC
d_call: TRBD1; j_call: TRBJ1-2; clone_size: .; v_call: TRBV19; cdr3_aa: CASSYFIGQGIGYTF; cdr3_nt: TGTGCCAGTAGTTACTTTATAGGACAGGGAATTGGCTACACCTTC
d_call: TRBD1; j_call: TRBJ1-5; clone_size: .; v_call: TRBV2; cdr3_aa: CASSEPTGDDQPQHF; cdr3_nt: TGTGCCAGCAGTGAACCGACAGGGGACGATCAGCCCCAGCATTTT
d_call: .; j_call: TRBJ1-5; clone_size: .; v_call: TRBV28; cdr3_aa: CASSQPWDSNQPQHF; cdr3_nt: TGTGCCAGCAGTCAACCGTGGGACAGCAATCAGCCCCAGCATTTT
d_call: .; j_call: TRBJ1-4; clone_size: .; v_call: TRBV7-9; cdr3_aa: CASSPAGSTNEKLFF; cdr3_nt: TGTGCCAGCAGCCCGGCGGGTTCAACTAATGAAAAACTGTTTTTT
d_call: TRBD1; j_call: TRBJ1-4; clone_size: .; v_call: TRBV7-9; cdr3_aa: CASSKQGPKVGKLFF; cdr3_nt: TGTGCCAGCAGTAAACAGGGGCCAAAGGTTGGAAAACTGTTTTTT
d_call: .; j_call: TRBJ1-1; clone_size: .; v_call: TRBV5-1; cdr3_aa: CASSLYQGEAFF; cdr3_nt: TGCGCCAGCAGCTTGTACCAGGGTGAAGCTTTCTTT
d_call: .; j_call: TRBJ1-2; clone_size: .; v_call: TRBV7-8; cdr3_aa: CASSLVGANYGYTF; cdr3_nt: TGTGCCAGCAGCTTAGTTGGGGCTAACTATGGCTACACCTTC
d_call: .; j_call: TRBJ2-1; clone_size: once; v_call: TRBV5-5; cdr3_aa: CASSLQGSHNEQFF; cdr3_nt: TGTGCCAGCAGCTTACAGGGATCGCACAATGAGCAGTTCTTC
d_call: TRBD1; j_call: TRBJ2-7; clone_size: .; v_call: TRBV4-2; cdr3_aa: CASSQGQGFYEQYF; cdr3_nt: TGTGCCAGCAGCCAAGGACAGGGATTCTACGAGCAGTACTTC
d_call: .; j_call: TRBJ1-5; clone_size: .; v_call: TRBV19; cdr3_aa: CASRGSYSNQPQHF; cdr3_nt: TGTGCCAGTAGGGGGAGCTATAGCAATCAGCCCCAGCATTTT
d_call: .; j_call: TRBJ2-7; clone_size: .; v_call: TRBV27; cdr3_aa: CASSLSGLSSYEQYF; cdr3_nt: TGTGCCAGCAGTTTATCGGGGTTAAGCTCCTACGAGCAGTACTTC
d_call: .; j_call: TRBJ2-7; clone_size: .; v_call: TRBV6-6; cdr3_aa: CASTVRPGRAYEQYF; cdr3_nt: TGTGCCAGCACCGTCAGACCAGGAAGGGCCTACGAGCAGTACTTC